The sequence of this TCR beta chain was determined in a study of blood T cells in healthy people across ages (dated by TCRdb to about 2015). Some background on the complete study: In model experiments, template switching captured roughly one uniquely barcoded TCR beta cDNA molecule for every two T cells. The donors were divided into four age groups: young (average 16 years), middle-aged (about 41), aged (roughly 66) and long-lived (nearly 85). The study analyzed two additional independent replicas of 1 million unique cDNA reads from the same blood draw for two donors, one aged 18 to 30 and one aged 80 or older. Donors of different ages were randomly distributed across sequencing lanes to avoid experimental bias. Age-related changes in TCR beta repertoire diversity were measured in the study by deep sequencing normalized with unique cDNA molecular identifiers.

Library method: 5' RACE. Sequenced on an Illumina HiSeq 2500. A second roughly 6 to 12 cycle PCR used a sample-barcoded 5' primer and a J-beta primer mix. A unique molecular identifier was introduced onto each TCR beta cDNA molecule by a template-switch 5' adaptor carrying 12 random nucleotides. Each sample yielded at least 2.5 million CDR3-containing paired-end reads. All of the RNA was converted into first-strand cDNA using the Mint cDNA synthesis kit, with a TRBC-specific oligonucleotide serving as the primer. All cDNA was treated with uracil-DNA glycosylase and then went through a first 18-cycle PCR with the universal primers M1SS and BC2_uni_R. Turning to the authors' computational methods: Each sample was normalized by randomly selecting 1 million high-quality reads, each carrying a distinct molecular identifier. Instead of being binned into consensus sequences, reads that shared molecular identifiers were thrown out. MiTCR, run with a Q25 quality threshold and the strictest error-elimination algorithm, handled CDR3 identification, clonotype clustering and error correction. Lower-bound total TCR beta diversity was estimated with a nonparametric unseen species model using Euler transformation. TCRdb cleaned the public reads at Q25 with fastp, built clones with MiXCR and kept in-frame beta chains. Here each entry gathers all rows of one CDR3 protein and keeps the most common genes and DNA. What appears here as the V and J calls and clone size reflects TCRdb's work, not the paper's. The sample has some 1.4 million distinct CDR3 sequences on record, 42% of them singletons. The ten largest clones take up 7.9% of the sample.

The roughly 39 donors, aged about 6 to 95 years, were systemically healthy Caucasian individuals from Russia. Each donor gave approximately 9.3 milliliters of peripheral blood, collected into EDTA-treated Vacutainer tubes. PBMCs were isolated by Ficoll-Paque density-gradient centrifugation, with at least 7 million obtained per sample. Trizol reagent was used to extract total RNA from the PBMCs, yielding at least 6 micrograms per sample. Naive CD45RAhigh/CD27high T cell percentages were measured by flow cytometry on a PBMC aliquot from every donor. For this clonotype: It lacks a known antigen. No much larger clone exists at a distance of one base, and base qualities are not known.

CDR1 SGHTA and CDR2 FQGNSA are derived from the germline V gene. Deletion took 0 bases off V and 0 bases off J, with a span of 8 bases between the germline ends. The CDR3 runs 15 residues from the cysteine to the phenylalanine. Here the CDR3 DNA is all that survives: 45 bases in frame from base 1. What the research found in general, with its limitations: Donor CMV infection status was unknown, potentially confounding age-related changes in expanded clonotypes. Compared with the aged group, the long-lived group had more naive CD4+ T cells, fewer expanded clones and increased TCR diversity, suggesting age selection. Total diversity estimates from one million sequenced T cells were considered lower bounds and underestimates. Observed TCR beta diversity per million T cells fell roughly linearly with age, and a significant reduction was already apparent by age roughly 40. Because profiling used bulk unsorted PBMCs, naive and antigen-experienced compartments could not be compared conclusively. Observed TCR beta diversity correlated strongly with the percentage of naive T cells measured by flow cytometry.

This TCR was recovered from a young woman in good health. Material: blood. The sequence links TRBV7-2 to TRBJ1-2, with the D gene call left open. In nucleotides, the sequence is TGTGCCAGCAGCTTAGCGCGGCAGACTAACTATGGCTACACCTTC. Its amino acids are CASSLARQTNYGYTF.